This entry concerns a single T cell receptor beta chain. The data stem from a study of blood T cell repertoires in COVID-19. Background on the study: PBMCs, B-cell-depleted T cells, or T cells provided the cDNA or gDNA that made up the material.

The germline CDR1 and CDR2 sequences are LGHNA and YSLEER. CDR3 length: 15 residues. Trimming removed 1 base at V and 2 bases at J, with 12 bases between. Generated by immunoSEQ multiplex PCR, the TCRdb table keeps only in-frame clones and is missing some. This sample yields tens of thousands of clones, of which 82% are seen a single time; around 19% belongs to the top ten. This chain connects TRBV4-3 to TRBJ2-7; a weak D match, TRBD2 (6 bases). The clonotype originates from a human donor in a cohort sampled during active COVID-19. Input material: peripheral blood. CDR3 DNA sequence: TGCGCCAGCAGCCAAGGCGGAGGGGACGCCTACGAGCAGTACTTC. It specifies CASSQGGGDAYEQYF.